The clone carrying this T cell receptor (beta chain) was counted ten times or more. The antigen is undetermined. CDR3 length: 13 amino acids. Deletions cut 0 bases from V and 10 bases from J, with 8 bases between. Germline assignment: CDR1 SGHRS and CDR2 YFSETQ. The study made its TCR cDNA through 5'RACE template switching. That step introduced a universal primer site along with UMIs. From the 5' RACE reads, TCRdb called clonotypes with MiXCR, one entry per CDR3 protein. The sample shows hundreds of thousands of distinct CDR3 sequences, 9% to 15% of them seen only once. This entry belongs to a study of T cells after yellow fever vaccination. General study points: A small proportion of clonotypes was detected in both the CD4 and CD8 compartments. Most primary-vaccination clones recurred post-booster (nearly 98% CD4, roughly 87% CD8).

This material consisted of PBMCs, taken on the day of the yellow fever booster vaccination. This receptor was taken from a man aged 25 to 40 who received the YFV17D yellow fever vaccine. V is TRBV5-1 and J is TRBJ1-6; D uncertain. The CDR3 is CASSLERNSPLHF. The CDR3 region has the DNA TGCGCCAGCAGCTTGGAGCGGAACTCACCCCTCCACTTT.